The 27 T cell receptor beta chains below were found in one sample sequenced in a study of T cell responses to AZD1222 COVID-19 vaccine. Method: immunoSEQ multiplex PCR; TCRdb's copy keeps in-frame clones and lacks some. The table shows 50,000 to 55,000 clones, with around 84% occurring only once. This specimen consisted of peripheral blood, obtained on day 0 of AZD1222 vaccination. These receptors were collected from an adult in good health.

The chain combines TRBV6-4 with TRBJ2-3, with 13 bases lining up with TRBD2. Unmatched junction bases numbered 1, after V lost 0 bases and J lost 4 bases. CDR3 length: 16 amino acids. CDR1 is MRHNA and CDR2 is SNTAGT in the germline V gene. This CDR3 is CASSDSLAGGPDTQYF. DNA for the CDR3: TGTGCCAGCAGTGACTCACTAGCGGGAGGGCCAGATACGCAGTATTTT.

The V and J genes are TRBV12-3 or TRBV12-4 and TRBJ1-1; the D gene is possibly TRBD1 (5 bases). CDR3 length: 13 amino acids. V lost 3 bases to trimming and J lost 1 base, with 6 bases between them. The CDR3 loop is CASSLRGNTEAFF. CDR3 nucleotide sequence: TGTGCCAGCAGTTTGAGGGGGAACACTGAAGCTTTCTTT.

This clone was detected only once. This rearrangement joins TRBV12-3 or TRBV12-4 to TRBJ2-3; TRBD2 is a possible D gene (5 bases). Trimming took off 5 bases at V and 7 bases at J, with 10 bases between the two ends. This CDR3 region has 12 residues. The CDR3 loop reads CASSQPGNTQYF. DNA for the CDR3: TGTGCCAGCAGTCAACCCGGGAATACGCAGTATTTT.

V gene TRBV7-8 combines with J gene TRBJ2-1, with D perhaps assigned TRBD1 or TRBD2 (5 bases each). Trimming removed 5 bases from V and 8 bases from J, with 13 bases in between. From germline, CDR1 is SGHVS and CDR2 FQNEAQ. CDR3 length: 13 amino acids. CDR3 nucleotides: TGTGCCAGCAGCCCGGGACGCCGGGATGAGCAGTTCTTC. Amino acid sequence: CASSPGRRDEQFF.

This clone has a handful of counts. The chain carries TRBV4-3 and TRBJ1-1; D may be TRBD1 (5 bases). Germline values: CDR1 LGHNA, CDR2 YSLEER. The CDR3 has 14 residues. Trimming removed 5 bases at V and 1 base at J, with 11 bases between. CDR3 sequence: CASSYGGENTEAFF. Written as DNA, the CDR3 is TGCGCCAGCAGCTATGGGGGGGAGAACACTGAAGCTTTCTTT.

This clone was counted once. The genes are TRBV6-6 and TRBJ2-7, with D possibly matching TRBD2 (5 bases). The CDR3 contains 15 residues. V lost 10 bases and J lost 0, with 19 bases in between. The germline V gene encodes CDR1 MNHNY and CDR2 SVGAGI (reference sequence). In DNA form, the CDR3 reads TGTGCCACCTCCTCGTACGGGGAGAGCTCCTACGAGCAGTACTTC. This sequence encodes CATSSYGESSYEQYF.

The chain has TRBV29-1 and TRBJ2-3; 9 bases fit TRBD2. The germline V gene encodes CDR1 SQVTM and CDR2 ANQGSEA. The V segment lost 2 bases and the J segment 2 bases; nucleotides outside the gene matches: 2. The CDR3 contains 14 residues. CDR3 coding DNA: TGCAGCGTTGAACCTAGCGGGAACACAGATACGCAGTATTTT. Translated: CSVEPSGNTDTQYF.

The rearrangement uses TRBV28 and TRBJ1-2, with 9 bases that match TRBD1. Per germline, CDR1 MDHEN and CDR2 SYDVKM. With V trimmed by 6 bases and J by 2 bases, 10 bases remained unmatched. The length of the CDR3 is 16 residues. The CDR3 spells CASREPGQGGNYGYTF. CDR3 coding DNA: TGTGCCAGCAGAGAACCGGGACAGGGAGGGAACTATGGCTACACCTTC.

This chain connects TRBV6-5 to TRBJ1-4, with 10 bases aligning to TRBD1. CDR3 size: 14 residues. In germline, CDR1 is MNHEY, CDR2 SVGAGI. Losses at the gene ends were 4 bases for V and 6 bases for J; bases not matched to a gene: 2. The CDR3 DNA is TGTGCCAGCAGTTTTGGACAGGGGGATGAAAAACTGTTTTTT. Protein product: CASSFGQGDEKLFF.

The chain has TRBV4-3 and TRBJ2-3; TRBD2 matches at 8 bases. CDR1 and CDR2 from the germline V gene are LGHNA and YSLEER. V shed 4 bases and J 3 bases; nucleotides not matched to a gene: 15. CDR3 length equals 18 residues. The CDR3 coding sequence is TGCGCCAGCAGCCCCCGGGTTAGCGGGGTCGCTCTGACAGATACGCAGTATTTT. Translating gives CASSPRVSGVALTDTQYF.

The V call is TRBV25-1, the J call TRBJ1-3, with D unclear. Trimming took off 3 bases at V and 2 bases at J, with 8 bases between the two ends. CDR1 is MGHDK, CDR2 SYGVNS, per germline. CDR3 length: 14 residues. The CDR3 nucleotides read TGTGCCAGCAGTGAGGGGATCACTGGAAACACCATATATTTT. Encoded protein: CASSEGITGNTIYF.

The chain uses TRBV18 and TRBJ1-3; unclear D gene. Germline CDR1 KGHSH, CDR2 LQKENI. The CDR3 has 15 amino acids. V was cut by 1 base and J by 4 bases, with 11 bases left in between. CDR3 sequence (DNA): TGTGCCAGCTCACCACGGGTCAGAGACGGAAACACCATATATTTT. Translated: CASSPRVRDGNTIYF.

The V and J genes are TRBV5-1 and TRBJ1-1; D might be TRBD1 (6 bases). Trimming stripped 1 base from V and 2 bases from J, with 18 bases between. CDR1 and CDR2 from the germline V gene are SGHRS and YFSETQ. The CDR3 is 17 amino acids. For the CDR3, the DNA is TGCGCCAGCAGCTTGAAAGGCAGTCGAGGGGGAAACACTGAAGCTTTCTTT. It translates to CASSLKGSRGGNTEAFF.

The V and J genes are TRBV6-5 and TRBJ2-5; 7 bases line up with TRBD1. This CDR3 is 14 amino acids long. V shed 5 bases and J 1 base; nucleotides not matched to a gene: 4. Germline assignment: CDR1 MNHEY and CDR2 SVGAGI. CDR3 sequence (DNA): TGTGCCAGCAGTAAGGACAGGCGCCAAGAGACCCAGTACTTC. It yields the protein CASSKDRRQETQYF.

The chain joins TRBV4-1 to TRBJ1-6; D is undetermined. Germline CDR1 is MGHRA and CDR2 is YSYEKL. V lost 3 bases to trimming and J lost 7 bases, with 19 bases between them. The CDR3 covers 17 residues. The CDR3 reads CASSQGAVRQRNSPLHF. CDR3 DNA: TGCGCCAGCAGCCAGGGTGCGGTCCGGCAGAGAAATTCACCCCTCCACTTT.

The rearrangement joins TRBV5-1 to TRBJ2-7, with D perhaps matching TRBD1 (5 bases). The V end was cut by 4 bases, the J end by 7 bases, with 18 bases between. The CDR3 totals 14 residues. Germline CDR1 reads SGHRS; CDR2 reads YFSETQ. The CDR3 DNA reads as TGCGCCAGCAGCCCGGACAACTCTAGGAGTGAGCAGTACTTC. Translated: CASSPDNSRSEQYF.

The chain is built from TRBV5-1 and TRBJ1-1, with D maybe TRBD1 (5 bases). Trimming stripped 0 bases from V and 6 bases from J, with 12 bases between. CDR1 SGHRS and CDR2 YFSETQ come from the germline V gene. The CDR3 is 14 residues long. Written as DNA, the CDR3 is TGCGCCAGCAGCTTGGTGCGGGGCAGCGCTGAAGCTTTCTTT. Its translation: CASSLVRGSAEAFF.

By proportion, this clone is medium-sized (0.01 to 0.1%). The rearrangement joins TRBV5-1 to TRBJ1-1, with 7 nucleotides matching TRBD1. Germline trimming cut 5 bases from V and 5 bases from J; bases unmatched to any gene: 9. There are 14 residues in the CDR3. In germline, CDR1 is SGHRS, CDR2 YFSETQ. In DNA, the CDR3 is TGCGCCAGCAGTCTGGAAGGGGGCGGAACTGAAGCTTTCTTT. Translating gives CASSLEGGGTEAFF.

The rearrangement links TRBV6-2 or TRBV6-3 to TRBJ2-7, with D perhaps TRBD1 (6 bases). V was clipped by 6 bases and J by 4 bases, with 28 bases between them. Germline assignment: CDR1 MNHEY and CDR2 SVGEGT. This CDR3 comprises 18 residues. The CDR3 is CASSATGTRVHLKYEQYF. The CDR3 DNA sequence: TGTGCCAGCAGCGCAACTGGGACAAGGGTCCACTTGAAATACGAGCAGTACTTC.

Sample share makes this clone medium-sized (0.01 to 0.1%). The gene calls are TRBV7-2 and TRBJ1-1; D possibly corresponds to TRBD1 (5 bases). The CDR3 length is 15 residues. V lost 1 base and J lost 1, with 10 bases in between. The germline V gene encodes CDR1 SGHTA and CDR2 FQGNSA. The DNA of the CDR3 is TGTGCCAGCAGCTTAGGGCACAGGTCGAACACTGAAGCTTTCTTT. This codes for CASSLGHRSNTEAFF. Using reference TRBV7-2 and TRBJ1-1 for the parts outside the CDR3, the full variable domain is GAGVSQSPSNKVTEKGKDVELRCDPISGHTALYWYRQSLGQGLEFLIYFQGNSAPDKSGLPSDRFSAERTGGSVSTLTIQRTQQEDSAVYLCASSLGHRSNTEAFFGQGTRLTVV.

The V and J genes are TRBV6-1 and TRBJ1-5; a possible D gene is TRBD1 (5 bases). V lost 0 bases to trimming and J lost 5 bases, with 8 bases between them. The CDR3 contains 14 residues. Germline V lookup: CDR1 MNHNS, CDR2 SASEGT. The CDR3 sequence is CASSEARGDQPQHF. DNA for the CDR3: TGTGCCAGCAGTGAAGCTCGGGGGGATCAGCCCCAGCATTTT.

The chain joins TRBV10-2 to TRBJ1-6; 7 bases fit TRBD1. CDR1 and CDR2 (germline): WSHSY, SAAADI. The CDR3 loop spans 14 amino acids. V was pared by 4 bases and J by 10 bases, with 7 bases of the junction left unmatched. This CDR3 reads CASSGGTEGSPLHF. CDR3 sequence (DNA): TGCGCCAGCAGTGGGGGGACAGAGGGATCACCCCTCCACTTT.

The DNA of the CDR3 is TGTGCCAGCTCACCACTGAGGGACTCTAGCACAGATACGCAGTATTTT. Translated, it gives CASSPLRDSSTDTQYF. This chain connects TRBV18 to TRBJ2-3, with a weak D call TRBD2 (6 bases). The germline V gene has CDR1 KGHSH and CDR2 LQKENI. Trimming stripped 1 base from V and 0 bases from J, with 11 bases between. This CDR3 is 16 amino acids long.

The chain carries TRBV3-1 (or the pseudogene TRBV3-2) and TRBJ2-1, with 8 bases aligning to TRBD2. Germline loops: CDR1 LGHDT, CDR2 YNNKEL (reference sequence). This CDR3 is 13 amino acids long. J was trimmed by 2 bases and V by 10 bases; bases with no gene match: 4. The CDR3 coding sequence is TGTGCCACCAAAGCGGGAGCCTACAATGAGCAGTTCTTC. It is translated as CATKAGAYNEQFF.

This chain uses TRBV5-4 with TRBJ2-5; 10 bases match TRBD1. The CDR3 sequence is 15 residues long. J lost 3 bases, V lost 4 bases, and 6 bases had no gene match. The germline V gene has CDR1 SGHNT and CDR2 YYREEE (reference sequence). CDR3 DNA sequence: TGTGCCAGCAGCGCCCGGGACAGGGGCAAAGAGACCCAGTACTTC. Translating gives CASSARDRGKETQYF.

This chain connects TRBV11-3 to TRBJ2-2; D possibly corresponds to TRBD2 (6 bases). This CDR3 has 14 amino acids. Trimming stripped 10 bases from V and 5 bases from J, with 17 bases between. CDR1 is SGHNT and CDR2 is YENEEA in the germline V gene. In nucleotides, the CDR3 is TGTGCCACCCCCGGGGAGGCGGGGACCGGGGAGCTGTTTTTT. Protein product: CATPGEAGTGELFF.

The genes are TRBV5-5 and TRBJ1-6; D not resolved. The germline gives CDR1 SGHKS, CDR2 YYEKEE (reference sequence). The CDR3 totals 16 residues. The V end was cut by 1 base, the J end by 0 bases, with 8 bases between. CDR3: CASSLWSGSYNSPLHF. CDR3 DNA sequence: TGTGCCAGCAGCTTGTGGTCCGGCTCCTATAATTCACCCCTCCACTTT.